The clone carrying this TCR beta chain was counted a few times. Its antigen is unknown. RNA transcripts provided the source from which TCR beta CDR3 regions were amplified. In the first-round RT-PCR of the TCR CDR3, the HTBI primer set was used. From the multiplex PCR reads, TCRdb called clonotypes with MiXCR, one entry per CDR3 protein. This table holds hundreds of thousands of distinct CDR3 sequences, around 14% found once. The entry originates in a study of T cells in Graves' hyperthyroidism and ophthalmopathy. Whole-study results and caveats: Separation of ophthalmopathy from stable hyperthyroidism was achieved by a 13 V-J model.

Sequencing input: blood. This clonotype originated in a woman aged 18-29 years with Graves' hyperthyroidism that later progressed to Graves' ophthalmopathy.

The CDR3 here is CASTQLRQREEPQHF. CDR3 coding DNA: TGTGCCAGCACACAACTTCGACAGCGGGAGGAGCCCCAGCATTTT. The chain has TRBV6-1 and TRBJ1-5, with TRBD1 as a possible D gene (5 bases). V lost 7 bases to trimming and J lost 8 bases, with 21 bases between them. Germline V gives CDR1 MNHNS, CDR2 SASEGT. This CDR3 region has 15 residues.